This T cell receptor (beta chain) was observed in a study of response to subunit inactivated influenza vaccine. Trimming at V came to 1 base and at J to 11 bases, leaving 11 bases not matched to a gene. The CDR3 runs 16 residues. Germline values: CDR1 SGHTA, CDR2 FQGNSA. Whole-study results and caveats: Few new T cells, the authors suggested, are recruited by each seasonal influenza vaccination.

Via MiXCR, TCRdb re-called the RT-PCR reads, giving one row per CDR3 protein. The sample has about 780,000 distinct CDR3 sequences, roughly 20% seen once. Regarding this clonotype: Its antigen is not known.

The clonotype originates from a man aged 50 or older who received an inactivated influenza vaccine. The sequencing used PBMCs from blood, collected roughly 5 days after vaccination. V and J are TRBV7-2 and TRBJ1-6; 7 bases fit TRBD1. The CDR3 nucleotides read TGTGCCAGCAGCTTAGTCGCGAGACAGGGCTCAGCACCCCTCCACTTT. The encoded protein is CASSLVARQGSAPLHF.